These T cell receptor beta chains were read from a single sample in a study of blood T cells in healthy people across ages. One entry per CDR3 protein results from TCRdb running MiXCR on the 5' RACE reads. The table has about 930,000 distinct CDR3 sequences, about 28% seen once. These data were likewise used in another study, on T cells of mothers and their children.

Sequencing input: blood. These receptors came from a woman between 40 and 55 years old in good health. Each CDR3 is given with its conserved first and last residue. Fields, in order: D gene, J gene, clone size, V gene, CDR3 DNA, CDR3 protein. D genes are given only for firm matches. Clone size is not always given. Where it is, it says once, few, many or a class for expanded clones.

TRBD1 TRBJ1-2 NA TRBV28 TGTGCCAGCAGCCCTCGGGGACAGGTTGAACGCTACACCTTC CASSPRGQVERYTF
NA TRBJ2-5 NA TRBV5-1 TGCGCCAACAGCTCCGCGGAGGGGGCAGGAGAGACCCAGTACTTC CANSSAEGAGETQYF
TRBD1 TRBJ2-5 many TRBV7-6 TGTGCCAGCAGCTTAGGACAGGGGATTCAAGAGACCCAGTACTTC CASSLGQGIQETQYF
TRBD2 TRBJ2-1 few TRBV20-1 TGCAGTGCCCGGAGCTTTACTAGCGGGGACTACAATGAGCAGTTCTTC CSARSFTSGDYNEQFF
NA TRBJ2-3 few TRBV7-2 TGTGCCAGCAGCTACGGGGGACCGCTGGCAGATACGCAGTATTTT CASSYGGPLADTQYF
NA TRBJ2-4 NA TRBV6-5 TGTGCCAGCAGCGCCCCAGGGGAAAACATTCAGTACTTC CASSAPGENIQYF
TRBD1 TRBJ2-6 few TRBV7-2 TGTGCCAGCAGCTCACCCCTTACAGGGGCTGGGGCCAACGTCCTGACTTTC CASSSPLTGAGANVLTF
TRBD1 TRBJ2-1 NA TRBV28 TGTGCCAGCAGTTTATCGGGACAGGGGGCTTTTAATGAGCAGTTCTTC CASSLSGQGAFNEQFF
NA TRBJ1-2 many TRBV10-3 TGTGCCATCAGTGAGTCGGTAGGACATGGCTACACCTTC CAISESVGHGYTF
NA TRBJ2-5 NA TRBV28 TGTGCCGGCAGTTTATCCCTACAACTATCCCAAGAGACCCAGTACTTC CAGSLSLQLSQETQYF
NA TRBJ1-2 once TRBV5-4 TGTGCCAGCAGCAGCGCTGGGGGGCCAGGGGGCTACACCTTC CASSSAGGPGGYTF
TRBD1 TRBJ1-5 few TRBV5-6 TGTGCTAGCAGCCTCAGGGGGGCAGGACAGCCCCAGCATTTT CASSLRGAGQPQHF
TRBD2 TRBJ2-5 NA TRBV10-3 TGTGCCATCAGTGGGCCTAGCGGGGGGTCCGAAGAGACCCAGTACTTC CAISGPSGGSEETQYF
TRBD2 TRBJ2-1 few TRBV20-1 TGCAGTGCTAGAGTATGGCCCGTGGCTCCCCCGGGGGGTGAGCAGTTCTTC CSARVWPVAPPGGEQFF
TRBD1 TRBJ2-3 NA TRBV27 TGTGCCAGCAGCTACAGGGGCCCAGATACGCGGTATTTT CASSYRGPDTRYF
TRBD1 TRBJ2-5 NA TRBV12-5 TGTGCTAGTGGTTTGGTCACAGGGGAGTGGGTGACCCAGTACTTC CASGLVTGEWVTQYF
NA TRBJ2-3 many TRBV29-1 TGCAGCGTTGATCACCGAGGCACAGATACGCAGTATTTT CSVDHRGTDTQYF
NA TRBJ1-1 NA TRBV20-1 TGCAGTGCTAGAGATGGAGGCGGGATTCTAAACACTGAAGCTTTCTTT CSARDGGGILNTEAFF
NA TRBJ1-1 few TRBV6-1 TGTGCCAGCAGGGAGACAGTTTACACTGAAGCTTTCTTT CASRETVYTEAFF
NA TRBJ1-3 many TRBV5-1 TGCGCCAGCAGCTTGGGAGGAATCTCTGGAAACACCATATATTTT CASSLGGISGNTIYF
TRBD1 TRBJ1-1 NA TRBV12-3/TRBV12-4 TGTGCCAGCAGTCTTCACGGGACAGGGAAGACTGAAGCTTTCTTT CASSLHGTGKTEAFF
NA TRBJ2-7 few TRBV5-1 TGCGCCAGCAGCTTCCCAGGACGGGAAAACGAGCAGTACTTC CASSFPGRENEQYF
NA TRBJ2-3 NA TRBV7-2 TGTGCCAGCAGCAAACAGGGGACTAGCACAGATACGCAGTATTTT CASSKQGTSTDTQYF
NA TRBJ1-2 many TRBV18 TGTGCCAGCTCACCCGGGACACCGTATGGCTACACCTTC CASSPGTPYGYTF
NA TRBJ2-7 NA TRBV5-5 TGTGCCAGCCAGACCGCCAGCTCCTACGAGCAGTACTTC CASQTASSYEQYF
NA TRBJ2-7 many TRBV20-1 TGCAGTGCTAGAGATATAAATAACGAGCAGTACTTC CSARDINNEQYF
NA TRBJ2-6 many TRBV28 TGTGCCAGCAGTTTCGACGACTCTGGGGCCAACGTCCTGACTTTC CASSFDDSGANVLTF
NA TRBJ1-1 few TRBV7-9 TGTGCCAGCAGCTTAGCGCACCGGGGGAGGACTGAAGCTTTCTTT CASSLAHRGRTEAFF